This is a list of T cell receptor beta chains from one sample in a study. TCRdb used MiXCR to reprocess the RT-PCR reads, holding one entry per CDR3 protein. The sample consists of about 680,000 distinct CDR3 sequences, 12% to 15% of them appearing once. The sample comprised memory CD4+ T cells from blood. These receptors all stem from a female donor in good health, serving as a healthy control. Each CDR3 is given with its conserved first and last residue. Each record gives: V gene, clone size, J gene, D gene, CDR3 protein, CDR3 DNA. D genes are given only for firm matches. The size field is filled for only some rows; it gives once, few, many or a size class.

V: TRBV27
size: .
J: TRBJ1-1
D: TRBD1
CDR3: CASSFVTGGLGTEAFF
DNA: TGTGCCAGCAGTTTCGTGACAGGGGGCTTGGGTACTGAAGCTTTCTTT

V: TRBV12-3/TRBV12-4
size: many
J: TRBJ2-1
D: .
CDR3: CASSLAATGQQFF
DNA: TGTGCCAGCAGTTTAGCTGCGACAGGCCAGCAGTTCTTC

V: TRBV5-1
size: few
J: TRBJ1-2
D: .
CDR3: CASSLNVPGQGTFYGYTF
DNA: TGCGCCAGCAGCTTGAACGTTCCCGGGCAGGGGACGTTCTATGGCTACACCTTC

V: TRBV6-2/TRBV6-3
size: .
J: TRBJ1-5
D: TRBD1
CDR3: CASSWPGGNQPQHF
DNA: TGTGCCAGCAGTTGGCCAGGGGGAAACCAGCCCCAGCATTTT

V: TRBV7-9
size: many
J: TRBJ2-1
D: .
CDR3: CASSLAAGTADEQFF
DNA: TGTGCCAGCAGCTTAGCCGCCGGGACTGCCGATGAGCAGTTCTTC

V: TRBV7-2
size: once
J: TRBJ1-1
D: .
CDR3: CASSSSRTSGKAFF
DNA: TGTGCCAGCAGCTCCTCCCGGACTAGCGGGAAAGCTTTCTTT

V: TRBV2
size: few
J: TRBJ2-5
D: .
CDR3: CASSLDPGRETQYF
DNA: TGTGCCAGCAGCCTAGACCCAGGACGGGAGACCCAGTACTTC

V: TRBV11-2
size: .
J: TRBJ2-1
D: TRBD2
CDR3: CASSSVILAGDEQFF
DNA: TGTGCCAGCAGCTCCGTCATATTAGCGGGAGATGAGCAGTTCTTC

V: TRBV29-1
size: .
J: TRBJ2-1
D: TRBD2
CDR3: CSVIASGGYNEQFF
DNA: TGCAGCGTTATAGCTAGCGGGGGCTACAATGAGCAGTTCTTC

V: TRBV4-3
size: few
J: TRBJ1-1
D: .
CDR3: CASSQSRVNTEAFF
DNA: TGCGCCAGCAGCCAATCCAGGGTGAACACTGAAGCTTTCTTT

V: TRBV7-2
size: .
J: TRBJ2-3
D: .
CDR3: CASRVSPEGVTQYF
DNA: TGTGCCAGCAGGGTCTCCCCCGAGGGGGTGACGCAGTATTTT

V: TRBV24-1
size: few
J: TRBJ2-1
D: .
CDR3: CATSDLLEHEQFF
DNA: TGTGCCACCAGTGATTTGCTAGAACATGAGCAGTTCTTC

V: TRBV6-2/TRBV6-3
size: few
J: TRBJ2-3
D: TRBD1
CDR3: CASSLGQGGSTDTQYF
DNA: TGTGCCAGCAGCCTCGGACAGGGGGGAAGCACAGATACGCAGTATTTT

V: TRBV6-4
size: .
J: TRBJ2-2
D: .
CDR3: CASSAEARAGELFF
DNA: TGTGCCAGCAGTGCCGAGGCTCGGGCCGGGGAGCTGTTTTTT

V: TRBV10-3
size: .
J: TRBJ2-1
D: .
CDR3: CAISESFVPTENEQFF
DNA: TGTGCCATCAGTGAGTCGTTTGTCCCGACAGAGAATGAGCAGTTCTTC

V: TRBV28
size: many
J: TRBJ2-7
D: .
CDR3: CASRNRAGEQYF
DNA: TGTGCCAGCAGAAACAGGGCGGGCGAGCAGTACTTC

V: TRBV10-3
size: .
J: TRBJ2-1
D: .
CDR3: CAISESGQTLSF
DNA: TGTGCCATCAGTGAGTCAGGACAGACCTTAAGCTTC

V: TRBV7-3
size: .
J: TRBJ2-1
D: .
CDR3: CASSLSPRASEQFF
DNA: TGTGCCAGCAGCCTCTCCCCTCGGGCGAGTGAGCAGTTCTTC

V: TRBV19
size: .
J: TRBJ2-7
D: .
CDR3: CASSSSSAGTHEQYF
DNA: TGTGCCAGTAGTAGTTCTTCTGCGGGAACCCACGAGCAGTACTTC

V: TRBV29-1
size: few
J: TRBJ2-7
D: TRBD2
CDR3: CSVNGLAEAYEQYF
DNA: TGCAGCGTCAATGGACTAGCCGAGGCCTACGAGCAGTACTTC

V: TRBV20-1
size: .
J: TRBJ2-2
D: .
CDR3: CSVSTGRSTGELFF
DNA: TGCAGTGTCTCGACAGGGAGGAGCACCGGGGAGCTGTTTTTT

V: TRBV20-1
size: .
J: TRBJ2-1
D: .
CDR3: CSARVPSYEQFF
DNA: TGCAGTGCTAGAGTTCCTAGCTATGAGCAGTTCTTC

V: TRBV6-6
size: few
J: TRBJ2-7
D: .
CDR3: CASRPTEKVEQYF
DNA: TGTGCCAGCCGACCTACCGAGAAGGTGGAGCAGTACTTC

V: TRBV7-2
size: few
J: TRBJ2-1
D: .
CDR3: CASSSYRAPNEQFF
DNA: TGTGCCAGCAGCTCCTACAGGGCCCCCAATGAGCAGTTCTTC

V: TRBV20-1
size: many
J: TRBJ2-7
D: TRBD2
CDR3: CSAPLAGGPYEQYF
DNA: TGCAGTGCTCCCCTAGCGGGGGGACCCTACGAGCAGTACTTC

V: TRBV11-2
size: .
J: TRBJ2-5
D: .
CDR3: CASSLVTAGETQYF
DNA: TGTGCCAGCAGCTTGGTGACAGCTGGTGAGACCCAGTACTTC

V: TRBV5-1
size: .
J: TRBJ1-1
D: .
CDR3: CASSRTSGLMNTEAFF
DNA: TGCGCCAGCAGCCGGACCTCTGGACTTATGAACACTGAAGCTTTCTTT